This T cell receptor beta chain was found in a study of blood T cell repertoires in COVID-19. Turning to the study itself: Donors in the United States, Italy and Spain gave samples during acute or convalescent COVID-19. The analysed material was cDNA or gDNA that came from T cells, B-cell-depleted T cells, or PBMCs.

Original processing methods: Reference gene primer amplification yielded estimated nucleated cell counts. Using immunoSEQ multiplex PCR, the repertoire was profiled, and TCRdb retains in-frame clones only, with some absent. V and J calls and clone size are copied from that table; D and trimming were computed from the DNA. The data contain about 160,000 clones, 86% of them seen just once; the ten biggest clones take up 4%. The table lists this clone with a count of one. The CDR3 contains 15 residues. Germline CDR1 reads MNHEY; CDR2 reads SVGEGT. Trimming took off 6 bases at V and 2 bases at J, with 17 bases between the two ends.

The sequence was obtained from an older woman with acute or convalescent COVID-19. The chain employs TRBV6-2 or TRBV6-3 and TRBJ2-7; maybe TRBD1 (6 bases). The sample consisted of peripheral blood. The CDR3 spells CASSPDRISTYEQYF. CDR3 DNA sequence: TGTGCCAGCAGCCCGGACAGAATCTCAACCTACGAGCAGTACTTC.